Following are 19 T cell receptor beta chains from one sample sequenced in a study of blood T cell repertoires in COVID-19. The protocol was immunoSEQ multiplex PCR, while the TCRdb copy is restricted to in-frame clones and leaves out a portion. Here the sample spans about 170,000 clones, around nine tenths being singletons. Sequenced input: PBMCs or T cells enriched from blood (not recorded which). The receptors originated from a woman under 30 who had recovered from COVID-19.

V and J are TRBV29-1 and TRBJ1-1; 9 bases match TRBD1. CDR1 SQVTM and CDR2 ANQGSEA come from the germline V gene. The V gene end was trimmed by 6 bases and the J gene end by 4 bases; junction bases not matched to a gene: 6. This CDR3 comprises 13 residues. The CDR3 here is CSVEQGARTEAFF. CDR3 in DNA: TGCAGCGTCGAACAGGGGGCGCGCACTGAAGCTTTCTTT.

The chain has TRBV2 and TRBJ2-7; D is perhaps TRBD2 (6 bases). The CDR3 is made up of 14 amino acids. The germline gives CDR1 SNHLY, CDR2 FYNNEI. V was pared by 6 bases and J by 5 bases, with 17 bases between. In DNA form, the CDR3 reads TGTGCCAGCAGATCGGGACTTTTCGTGAACGAGCAGTACTTC. Amino acid sequence: CASRSGLFVNEQYF. The full variable domain, with the rest looked up from reference TRBV2 and TRBJ2-7, is EPEVTQTPSHQVTQMGQEVILRCVPISNHLYFYWYRQILGQKVEFLVSFYNNEISEKSEIFDDQFSVERPDGSNFTLKIRSTKLEDSAMYFCASRSGLFVNEQYFGPGTRLTVT.

The V call is TRBV7-9, the J call TRBJ1-2; D is perhaps TRBD1 (5 bases). The CDR3 extends over 14 amino acids. V dropped 3 bases and J dropped 7 bases, with 15 bases sitting between them. CDR1 is SEHNR and CDR2 is FQNEAQ in the germline V gene (reference sequence). The CDR3 region is CASSFIQALGGYTF. Written as DNA, the CDR3 is TGTGCCAGCAGCTTTATACAGGCTCTGGGTGGCTACACCTTC.

The V and J genes are TRBV2 and TRBJ2-3; possibly TRBD2 for D (5 bases). The CDR3 has 15 residues. The germline CDR1 and CDR2 sequences are SNHLY and FYNNEI. V was trimmed by 8 bases and J by 4 bases, leaving 19 bases between them. CDR3 sequence: CASVSGSIRSDTQYF. The CDR3 DNA reads TGTGCCAGCGTGAGCGGCAGTATTAGATCAGATACGCAGTATTTT.

The rearrangement links TRBV28 to TRBJ1-5; 9 nucleotides agree with TRBD1. The length of the CDR3 is 16 residues. Trimming removed 5 bases from V and 5 bases from J; junction bases left unmatched: 10. The germline V gene encodes CDR1 MDHEN and CDR2 SYDVKM. The DNA for the CDR3 is TGTGCCAGCAGTGCCGGGGACAGGGCTTGGGATCAGCCCCAGCATTTT. This sequence encodes CASSAGDRAWDQPQHF.

The CDR3 region has the DNA TGTGCCAGCAGCTTTGGGACTTGGGAGCAGTTCTTC. Protein sequence: CASSFGTWEQFF. The rearrangement joins TRBV5-6 to TRBJ2-1; TRBD2 is a possible D gene (6 bases). The V gene's germline CDR1 is SGHDT and CDR2 YYEEEE. The CDR3 runs to 12 residues. Deletions cut 2 bases from V and 10 bases from J, with 10 bases between.

This chain joins TRBV4-2 and TRBJ2-1; 12 nucleotides match TRBD1. The CDR3 length is 17 residues. Looked up from germline, CDR1 is LGHNA and CDR2 is YNFKEQ. V trimming: 2 bases; J trimming: 8 bases; junction bases outside the gene matches: 10. The CDR3 region is CASSQSPGQGAKYEQFF. Written as DNA, the CDR3 is TGTGCCAGCAGCCAAAGCCCGGGACAGGGGGCGAAGTATGAGCAGTTCTTC.

The rearrangement links TRBV29-1 to TRBJ1-2; 7 bases agree with TRBD1. CDR1 is SQVTM and CDR2 is ANQGSEA in the germline V gene. Germline trimming cut 3 bases from V and 1 base from J; bases unmatched to any gene: 11. The CDR3 runs 16 residues. CDR3 residues: CSVEDRTTAINYGYTF. For the CDR3, the DNA is TGCAGCGTTGAGGACAGGACAACCGCAATTAACTATGGCTACACCTTC.

This clone was seen a few times. The chain couples TRBV7-9 to TRBJ2-7; TRBD2 agrees at 8 bases. V dropped 4 bases and J dropped 3; count of bases not matched to a gene: 11. This CDR3 is built from 16 residues. The germline gives CDR1 SEHNR, CDR2 FQNEAQ (reference sequence). The CDR3 spells CASSSPPGLEDYEQYF. The CDR3, as DNA: TGTGCCAGCAGCTCACCCCCGGGACTAGAGGACTACGAGCAGTACTTC.

The chain links TRBV19 to TRBJ1-5; D may be TRBD1 (5 bases). V lost 7 bases and J lost 0, with 22 bases in between. Germline-derived CDR1 and CDR2 are LNHDA and SQIVND (reference sequence). The CDR3 length is 18 residues. The CDR3 DNA follows: TGTGCCAGTACCATACGGGAGGGACTGACCTATAGCAATCAGCCCCAGCATTTT. It yields the protein CASTIREGLTYSNQPQHF.

CDR3 sequence (DNA): TGTGCCAGCAGCATGCTATTGCGGGCCAACGTCCTGACTTTC. Its protein is CASSMLLRANVLTF. V gene TRBV7-2 combines with J gene TRBJ2-6; D remains ambiguous. V gave up 5 bases and J gave up 5 bases, with 10 bases separating them. This CDR3 has 14 residues. Germline CDR1 reads SGHTA; CDR2 reads FQGNSA.

This sequence joins TRBV4-3 and TRBJ2-2, with TRBD2 matching over 8 bases. Germline CDR1 reads LGHNA; CDR2 reads YSLEER. The CDR3 contains 15 residues. V shed 6 bases and J 2 bases; nucleotides not matched to a gene: 5. The CDR3 region is CASSFSGDNTGELFF. The CDR3 DNA sequence: TGCGCCAGCAGTTTTAGCGGGGACAACACCGGGGAGCTGTTTTTT.

V gene TRBV5-4 combines with J gene TRBJ2-3, with D tentatively TRBD1 (6 bases). Trimming took off 1 base at V and 0 bases at J, with 9 bases between the two ends. Per the germline V gene, CDR1 is SGHNT and CDR2 is YYREEE (reference sequence). The CDR3 totals 15 residues. The CDR3, as DNA: TGTGCCAGCAGCTTGTCAGGGGCTAGCACAGATACGCAGTATTTT. This codes for CASSLSGASTDTQYF.

This sequence joins TRBV19 and TRBJ2-1, with TRBD2 identical over 9 bases. V was pared by 4 bases and J by 7 bases, with 11 bases of the junction left unmatched. CDR1 LNHDA and CDR2 SQIVND come from the germline V gene (reference sequence). This CDR3 comprises 16 residues. In DNA form, the CDR3 reads TGTGCCAGTAGTAGCGGACTAGCGTCGGTTATTAATGAGCAGTTCTTC. Residues: CASSSGLASVINEQFF.

This clone was detected only once. The chain links TRBV6-2 or TRBV6-3 to TRBJ2-1; 10 positions agree with TRBD2. Germline V gene lookup returns CDR1 MNHEY and CDR2 SVGEGT. The CDR3 covers 20 residues. V lost 5 bases to trimming and J lost 3 bases; unmatched junction nucleotides: 19. The CDR3 DNA reads as TGTGCCAGCAGTAACAACAAATTAGCGGGAGGCCAGGATAACTACAATGAGCAGTTCTTC. Encoded protein: CASSNNKLAGGQDNYNEQFF.

The J gene is TRBJ1-1, the V gene TRBV5-1, with D perhaps matching TRBD1 (5 bases). The CDR3 has 17 residues. Trimming removed 0 bases at V and 3 bases at J, with 18 bases between. The germline CDR1 and CDR2 sequences are SGHRS and YFSETQ. In DNA, the CDR3 is TGCGCCAGCAGCTTGGCCTTGTTGAGCAGGGAAGACACTGAAGCTTTCTTT. Translating it yields CASSLALLSREDTEAFF. The variable domain in full, completed from reference TRBV5-1 and TRBJ1-1, reads KAGVTQTPRYLIKTRGQQVTLSCSPISGHRSVSWYQQTPGQGLQFLFEYFSETQRNKGNFPGRFSGRQFSNSRSEMNVSTLELGDSALYLCASSLALLSREDTEAFFGQGTRLTVV.

The chain has TRBV5-1 and TRBJ2-7; TRBD1 matches at 11 bases. V shed 3 bases, J shed 4 bases, and the junction held 6 bases outside the gene matches. The CDR3 contains 15 residues. Germline CDR1 is SGHRS and CDR2 is YFSETQ. CDR3 in amino acids: CASSSWTGGGYEQYF. The CDR3 region has the DNA TGCGCCAGCAGCTCCTGGACAGGGGGCGGATACGAGCAGTACTTC.

The DNA of the CDR3 is TGTGCCAGCAGTTTTAGTCACGGTGGTTTGATCGGTGGCTACACCTTC. This sequence encodes CASSFSHGGLIGGYTF. V and J are TRBV28 and TRBJ1-2; no clear D. With 3 bases removed from V and 7 bases from J, the gap between germline ends came to 21 bases. In germline, CDR1 is MDHEN, CDR2 SYDVKM. This CDR3 is built from 16 residues.

The genes are TRBV5-5 and TRBJ1-5; D may be TRBD1 (6 bases). Trimming left V 2 bases short and J 6 bases short, with 12 bases between. CDR3 length equals 14 residues. Germline V CDR1 and CDR2: SGHKS, YYEKEE (reference sequence). This CDR3 reads CASSFGGQVQPQHF. DNA for the CDR3: TGTGCCAGCAGCTTCGGGGGGCAGGTTCAGCCCCAGCATTTT.